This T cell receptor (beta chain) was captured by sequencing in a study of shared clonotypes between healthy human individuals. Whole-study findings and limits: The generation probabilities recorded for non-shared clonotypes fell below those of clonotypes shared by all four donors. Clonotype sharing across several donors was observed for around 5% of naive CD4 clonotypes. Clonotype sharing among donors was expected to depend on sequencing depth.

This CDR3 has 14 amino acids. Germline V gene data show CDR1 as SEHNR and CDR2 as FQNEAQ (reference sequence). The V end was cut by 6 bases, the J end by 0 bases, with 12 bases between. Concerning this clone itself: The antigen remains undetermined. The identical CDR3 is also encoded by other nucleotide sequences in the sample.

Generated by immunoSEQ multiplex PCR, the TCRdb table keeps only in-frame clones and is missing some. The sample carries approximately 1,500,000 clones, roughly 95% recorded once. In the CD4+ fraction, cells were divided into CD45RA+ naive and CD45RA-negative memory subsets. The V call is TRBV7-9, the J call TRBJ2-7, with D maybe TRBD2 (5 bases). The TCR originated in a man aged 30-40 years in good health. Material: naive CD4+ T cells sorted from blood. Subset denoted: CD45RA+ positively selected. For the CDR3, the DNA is TGTGCCAGCAGTCTCACCGGGAACTCCTACGAGCAGTACTTC. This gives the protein CASSLTGNSYEQYF.